These 21 T cell receptor beta chains came from one sample sequenced in a study of shared clonotypes between healthy human individuals. Profiled with immunoSEQ multiplex PCR; TCRdb holds only in-frame clones, not every one. Of some 480,000 clones listed, about 80% are singletons. The sample consisted of PBMCs. Source of these receptors: a woman between 40 and 55 years old in good health. Some clones in this sample may be carry-over from other donors' samples.

The CDR3 nucleotides read TGTGCCAGCAGCCAGGGACTAGCGGGAGAGTTCATGGGGGAGCAGTACTTC. Translated, it gives CASSQGLAGEFMGEQYF. The V and J genes are TRBV4-2 and TRBJ2-7; TRBD2 matches at 14 bases. This CDR3 is built from 17 residues. V dropped 3 bases and J dropped 7; count of bases not matched to a gene: 11. Germline CDR1 reads LGHNA; CDR2 reads YNFKEQ.

V gene TRBV2 combines with J gene TRBJ2-2; 10 bases match TRBD2. The V segment lost 7 bases and the J segment 1 base; nucleotides outside the gene matches: 3. Per the germline V gene, CDR1 is SNHLY and CDR2 is FYNNEI. This CDR3 contains 15 residues. The CDR3 DNA is TGTGCCAGCAATATAGCGGGAGGGAACACCGGGGAGCTGTTTTTT. This translates into CASNIAGGNTGELFF.

The chain combines TRBV11-3 with TRBJ2-2; D uncertain. The CDR3 is 13 amino acids. V lost 5 bases and J 6 bases, leaving 10 bases between the germline ends. Germline-derived CDR1 and CDR2 are SGHNT and YENEEA. The CDR3 reads CASSTNRAGELFF. In DNA, the CDR3 is TGTGCCAGCAGCACTAACCGAGCCGGGGAGCTGTTTTTT.

The J gene is TRBJ2-1, the V gene TRBV19; D possibly corresponds to TRBD2 (6 bases). The CDR3 totals 14 residues. V was clipped by 4 bases and J by 6 bases, with 13 bases between them. Germline CDR1 LNHDA, CDR2 SQIVND (reference sequence). The CDR3 bases are TGTGCCAGTAGTACCCTGCGGGAAACCAATGAGCAGTTCTTC. It encodes CASSTLRETNEQFF.

This clone has just a few counts. A far bigger clonotype differs at one base, so this is likely a read error. The chain carries TRBV30 and TRBJ1-1; possible D gene TRBD1, 5 bases. Germline lookup yields CDR1 GTSNPN and CDR2 SVGIG (reference sequence). This CDR3 is 13 amino acids long. V lost 5 bases, J lost 0 bases, and 10 bases lay in between. CDR3 amino acids: CAWGGNMNTEAFF. In DNA, the CDR3 is TGTGCCTGGGGGGGAAACATGAACACTGAAGCTTTCTTT.

The V call is TRBV30, the J call TRBJ2-1; TRBD1 or TRBD2 may be the D gene (5 bases each). Trimming removed 5 bases at V and 6 bases at J, with 14 bases between. Germline V CDR1 and CDR2: GTSNPN, SVGIG (reference sequence). This CDR3 region has 13 residues. In nucleotides, the CDR3 is TGTGCCTGGGGGGGTTCCCCCGGCAATGAGCAGTTCTTC. Encoded protein: CAWGGSPGNEQFF.

This chain links TRBV18 with TRBJ2-1, with 10 bases fitting TRBD1. Germline CDR1 reads KGHSH; CDR2 reads LQKENI. With V trimmed by 8 bases and J by 4 bases, 5 bases remained unmatched. The CDR3 covers 14 residues. CDR3 DNA sequence: TGTGCCAGCCAGCGGGACAGGGGTTACAATGAGCAGTTCTTC. Its translation is CASQRDRGYNEQFF.

The rearrangement uses TRBV10-1 and TRBJ2-5; D might be TRBD2 (6 bases). V was cut by 0 bases and J by 2 bases, with 13 bases left in between. The CDR3 sequence is 16 residues long. CDR1 WNHNN and CDR2 SYGVQD come from the germline V gene (reference sequence). CDR3 sequence (DNA): TGCGCCAGCAGTGAGTCGAGACTAGGCCTACAAGAGACCCAGTACTTC. As protein: CASSESRLGLQETQYF.

The chain has TRBV11-3 and TRBJ2-3; D is unclear. The germline V gene has CDR1 SGHNT and CDR2 YENEEA. The V and J ends lost 3 bases and 5 bases respectively, with 9 bases between them. The CDR3 contains 13 residues. The CDR3 loop is CASSLSAKDTQYF. Here the CDR3 DNA reads TGTGCCAGCAGCTTGTCCGCGAAAGATACGCAGTATTTT.

The rearrangement joins TRBV28 to TRBJ1-3; maybe TRBD1 (5 bases). CDR1 and CDR2 from the germline V gene are MDHEN and SYDVKM. CDR3 length: 12 amino acids. V gave up 8 bases and J gave up 14 bases, with 19 bases separating them. CDR3 coding DNA: TGTGCCAGCGTTTCAACCCCAGGGAGCCTATATTTT. Translating gives CASVSTPGSLYF. Variable domain in full (rest from reference TRBV28 and TRBJ1-3): DVKVTQSSRYLVKRTGEKVFLECVQDMDHENMFWYRQDPGLGLRLIYFSYDVKMKEKGDIPEGYSVSREKKERFSLILESASTNQTSMYLCASVSTPGSLYFGEGSWLTVV.

This chain uses TRBV28 with TRBJ1-5, with D hard to call. The CDR3 extends over 15 amino acids. Looked up from germline, CDR1 is MDHEN and CDR2 is SYDVKM. V was shortened by 3 bases and J by 3 bases, with 12 bases between the two germline ends. The CDR3 here is CASSFGDLDNQPQHF. The DNA for the CDR3 is TGTGCCAGCAGTTTTGGAGATTTAGACAATCAGCCCCAGCATTTT.

The chain recombines TRBV28 with TRBJ2-7; D unresolved. This CDR3 contains 13 residues. Trimming cost V 3 bases and J 6 bases, with 12 bases left between them. Per the germline V gene, CDR1 is MDHEN and CDR2 is SYDVKM. The CDR3 bases are TGTGCCAGCAGTTTTGTCCCCCTTCCCGAGCAGTACTTC. Translated: CASSFVPLPEQYF.

As for this clone: This sample includes further DNA sequences coding for the same CDR3. The chain joins TRBV7-2 to TRBJ1-2; D call uncertain. CDR1 is SGHTA, CDR2 FQGNSA, per germline. This CDR3 comprises 12 residues. Trimming took 1 base from V and 4 from J, leaving 4 bases between them. As DNA, the CDR3 is TGTGCCAGCAGCTTAGGATCCTATGGCTACACCTTC. As protein: CASSLGSYGYTF.

This clone showed up many times. The J gene is TRBJ2-1, the V gene TRBV19, with a tentative D call TRBD2 (6 bases). The CDR3 is 14 amino acids. The V end was cut by 3 bases, the J end by 3 bases, with 9 bases between. Germline V gene data show CDR1 as LNHDA and CDR2 as SQIVND (reference sequence). DNA of the CDR3: TGTGCCAGTAGTATGGGGCGGGACTACAATGAGCAGTTCTTC. Its protein product is CASSMGRDYNEQFF.

This sequence joins TRBV28 and TRBJ2-3; D not resolved. Between the trimmed V and J ends, which lost 8 bases and 0 bases, there was a span of 9 bases. Germline assignment: CDR1 MDHEN and CDR2 SYDVKM. The CDR3 is 13 residues long. CDR3 nucleotide sequence: TGTGCCAGCTCCACGGAAAGCACAGATACGCAGTATTTT. Its translation: CASSTESTDTQYF.

This rearrangement joins TRBV15 to TRBJ2-5; tentative D call: TRBD1 (6 bases). V was trimmed by 3 bases and J by 4 bases, leaving 12 bases between them. The CDR3 totals 14 residues. The germline gives CDR1 LNHNV, CDR2 YYDKDF (reference sequence). CDR3 sequence (DNA): TGTGCCACCAGCAGCTACGGACAGATAGAGACCCAGTACTTC. Protein product: CATSSYGQIETQYF.

This sequence joins TRBV6-5 and TRBJ2-3; tentative D call: TRBD2 (5 bases). This CDR3 has 14 residues. Deletions cut 5 bases from V and 4 bases from J, with 13 bases between. Germline V gene lookup returns CDR1 MNHEY and CDR2 SVGAGI. CDR3 sequence (DNA): TGTGCCAGCAGTAGGGCTAGCTTTGCAGATACGCAGTATTTT. Encoded protein: CASSRASFADTQYF.

This rearrangement joins TRBV15 to TRBJ1-1, with 9 positions matching TRBD1. CDR3 length: 16 amino acids. V lost 3 bases and J lost 4; bases outside the gene matches: 9. Germline V gives CDR1 LNHNV, CDR2 YYDKDF (reference sequence). The CDR3 loop is CATSRGTGQGLTEAFF. CDR3 in DNA: TGTGCCACCAGCAGGGGGACCGGACAGGGGCTCACTGAAGCTTTCTTT.

This clone has only one observation. This chain links TRBV6-1 with TRBJ2-2; D may be TRBD2 (5 bases). The CDR3 consists of 13 residues. V lost 6 bases to trimming and J lost 3 bases, with 8 bases between them. Per the germline V gene, CDR1 is MNHNS and CDR2 is SASEGT. CDR3 loop: CASRARDTGELFF. CDR3 bases: TGTGCCAGCAGAGCGAGGGACACCGGGGAGCTGTTTTTT.

CDR3 DNA sequence: TGTGCCAGCAGCGCCCCCGGGACACCTGCTAACTATGGCTACACCTTC. It translates to CASSAPGTPANYGYTF. This chain connects TRBV11-2 to TRBJ1-2; TRBD1 might be the D (6 bases). Germline lookup yields CDR1 SGHAT and CDR2 FQNNGV. The CDR3 runs 16 residues. Trimming took off 5 bases at V and 0 bases at J, with 16 bases between the two ends.

The chain uses TRBV18 and TRBJ2-1, with 7 bases that match TRBD2. With V trimmed by 2 bases and J by 4 bases, 8 bases remained unmatched. The CDR3 has 16 amino acids. The V gene's germline CDR1 is KGHSH and CDR2 LQKENI. The DNA for the CDR3 is TGTGCCAGCTCACCAAAGTTGGCTAGCGGTTACAATGAGCAGTTCTTC. Translating gives CASSPKLASGYNEQFF. Based on the CDR3 plus reference TRBV18 and TRBJ2-1, the full variable domain is NAGVMQNPRHLVRRRGQEARLRCSPMKGHSHVYWYRQLPEEGLKFMVYLQKENIIDESGMPKERFSAEFPKEGPSILRIQQVVRGDSAAYFCASSPKLASGYNEQFFGPGTRLTVL.